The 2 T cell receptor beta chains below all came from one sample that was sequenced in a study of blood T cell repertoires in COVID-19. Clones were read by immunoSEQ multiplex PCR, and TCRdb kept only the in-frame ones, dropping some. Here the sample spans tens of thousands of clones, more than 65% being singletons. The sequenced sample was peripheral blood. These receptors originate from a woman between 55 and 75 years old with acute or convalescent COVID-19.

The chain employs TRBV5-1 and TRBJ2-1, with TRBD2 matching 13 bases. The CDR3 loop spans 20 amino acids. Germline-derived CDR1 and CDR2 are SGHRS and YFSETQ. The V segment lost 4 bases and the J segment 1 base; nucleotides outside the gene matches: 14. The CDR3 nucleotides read TGCGCCAGCAGCGCGGGACTAGCGGGGCCGGCCCTATCTTCCTACAATGAGCAGTTCTTC. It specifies CASSAGLAGPALSSYNEQFF.

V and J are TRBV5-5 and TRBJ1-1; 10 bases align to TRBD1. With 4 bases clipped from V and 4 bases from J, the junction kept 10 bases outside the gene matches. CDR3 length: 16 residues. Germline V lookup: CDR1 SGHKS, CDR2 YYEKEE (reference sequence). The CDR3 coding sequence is TGTGCCAGCAGCCGTACCCCGGGACAGGGGACCACTGAAGCTTTCTTT. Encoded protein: CASSRTPGQGTTEAFF. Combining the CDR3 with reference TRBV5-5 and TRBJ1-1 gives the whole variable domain DAGVTQSPTHLIKTRGQQVTLRCSPISGHKSVSWYQQVLGQGPQFIFQYYEKEERGRGNFPDRFSARQFPNYSSELNVNALLLGDSALYLCASSRTPGQGTTEAFFGQGTRLTVV.